This T cell receptor beta chain was retrieved from a study of blood T cell repertoires in COVID-19. Study context: T cells, B-cell-depleted T cells, or PBMCs supplied cDNA or gDNA.

Profiled with immunoSEQ multiplex PCR; TCRdb holds only in-frame clones, not every one. The sample has 150,000 to 200,000 clones, roughly 89% seen once. Assignment of participants to cohorts was predicated upon participant-reported clinical history. Germline V gene sequence: CDR1 DFQATT, CDR2 SNEGSKA (reference sequence). The V and J ends lost 6 bases and 6 bases, in that order; junction bases with no gene match: 8. The CDR3 runs 13 residues. Specimen: PBMCs or T cells enriched from blood (not recorded which). The clonotype was recovered from a middle-aged woman with acute COVID-19. The chain joins TRBV20-1 to TRBJ1-5; 7 bases line up with TRBD1. CDR3: CSASTGDSQPQHF. The CDR3 bases are TGCAGTGCGAGTACAGGGGATAGTCAGCCCCAGCATTTT.